This TCR beta chain was obtained from a study of CD8 T cells in ankylosing spondylitis. Study findings and constraints: Earlier literature documents some of the motif variants in reactive arthritis synovial fluid and blood. CD8+ disease-linked clones were present at relatively low frequencies in blood. Ankylosing spondylitis blood appeared to be characterized by a TCR beta motif of roughly eight highly homologous variants.

Trimming shortened V by 2 bases and J by 4 bases, and 14 bases separated the two germline ends. CDR3 length: 15 residues. Germline CDR1 MNHEY, CDR2 SVGAGI. Quantitative 5'-RACE was performed with molecular barcodes, and it yielded the TCR beta libraries. TCRdb reanalysed the 5' RACE reads using MiXCR and keeps one entry per CDR3 protein. The sample holds some 400,000 distinct CDR3 sequences, approximately 20% seen once. On this clonotype: Its specificity is unknown.

The sequenced sample consisted of blood, either unsorted or a sorted T cell fraction (not recorded which). J is TRBJ1-1 and V is TRBV6-5; D might be TRBD1 (6 bases). The receptor was derived from a male donor with ankylosing spondylitis. CDR3: CASSYEGGLVTEAFF. CDR3 in DNA: TGTGCCAGCAGTTACGAGGGGGGTTTGGTCACTGAAGCTTTCTTT.